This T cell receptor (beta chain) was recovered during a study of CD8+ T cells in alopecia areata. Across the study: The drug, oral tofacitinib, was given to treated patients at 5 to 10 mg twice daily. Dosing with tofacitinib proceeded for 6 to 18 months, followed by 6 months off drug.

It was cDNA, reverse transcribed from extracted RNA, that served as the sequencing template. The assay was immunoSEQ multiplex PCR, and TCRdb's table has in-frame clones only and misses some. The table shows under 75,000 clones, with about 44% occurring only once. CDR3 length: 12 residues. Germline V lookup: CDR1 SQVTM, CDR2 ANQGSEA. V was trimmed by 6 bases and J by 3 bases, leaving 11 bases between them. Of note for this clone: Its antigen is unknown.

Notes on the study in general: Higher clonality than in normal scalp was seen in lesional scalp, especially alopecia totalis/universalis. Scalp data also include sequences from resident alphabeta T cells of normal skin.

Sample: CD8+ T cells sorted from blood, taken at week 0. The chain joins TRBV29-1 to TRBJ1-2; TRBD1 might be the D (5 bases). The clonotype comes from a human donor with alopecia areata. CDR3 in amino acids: CSVPRGDYGYTF. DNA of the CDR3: TGCAGCGTCCCTAGAGGGGACTATGGCTACACCTTC.